The next 27 T cell receptor beta chains were all read from a single sample in a study of cytomegalovirus exposure and HLA in healthy donors. The study ran its PCR with 60 Vbeta and 13 Jbeta primers. TCRdb's table, derived via immunoSEQ multiplex PCR, lists solely in-frame clones and lacks some. The sample has approximately 95,000 clones; more than 70% are singletons. The sequenced sample was PBMCs. The source of these receptors is a man aged 18 to 29 in good health and CMV-seropositive.

This clone has more than one count but fewer than ten. The chain carries TRBV10-3 and TRBJ2-6, with D uncertain. Germline CDR1 ENHRY, CDR2 SYGVKD. The V and J ends lost 11 bases and 4 bases respectively, with 21 bases between them. The CDR3 has 16 residues. This CDR3 is CAAAVGPGAGANVLTF. Here the CDR3 DNA reads TGTGCCGCCGCTGTGGGCCCAGGTGCCGGGGCCAACGTCCTGACTTTC.

This clone was seen only a few times. The J gene is TRBJ2-5, the V gene TRBV7-6; TRBD1 aligns across 9 bases. V dropped 5 bases and J dropped 3; count of bases not matched to a gene: 16. Germline V gives CDR1 SGHVS, CDR2 FNYEAQ. This CDR3 has 18 residues. DNA of the CDR3: TGTGCCAGCAGCCATGACGGGACAGGGATTCGGGCAGAAGAGACCCAGTACTTC. It encodes CASSHDGTGIRAEETQYF.

The V gene is TRBV2, the J gene TRBJ2-5, with D possibly being TRBD1 (5 bases). V gave up 10 bases and J gave up 5 bases, with 23 bases separating them. Germline V gives CDR1 SNHLY, CDR2 FYNNEI. The CDR3 has 15 residues. CDR3 sequence: CATSLTGVKRETQYF. The DNA for the CDR3 is TGTGCCACCTCCCTAACAGGAGTAAAACGGGAGACCCAGTACTTC.

The chain couples TRBV10-3 to TRBJ2-4; possible D gene TRBD1, 6 bases. Germline CDR1 is ENHRY and CDR2 is SYGVKD. There are 13 residues in the CDR3. Trimming stripped 5 bases from V and 6 bases from J, with 11 bases between. The CDR3 sequence: CAISNRDGNIQYF. For the CDR3, the DNA is TGTGCCATCAGTAACAGGGATGGAAACATTCAGTACTTC.

This chain joins TRBV5-1 and TRBJ1-1; D is possibly TRBD1 (5 bases). The germline V gene has CDR1 SGHRS and CDR2 YFSETQ. The CDR3 spans 15 residues. Trimming shortened V by 0 bases and J by 5 bases, and 14 bases separated the two germline ends. In DNA, the CDR3 is TGCGCCAGCAGCTTGGAGCTCGGGGGGGGAACTGAAGCTTTCTTT. Its protein is CASSLELGGGTEAFF. Combining the CDR3 with reference TRBV5-1 and TRBJ1-1 gives the whole variable domain KAGVTQTPRYLIKTRGQQVTLSCSPISGHRSVSWYQQTPGQGLQFLFEYFSETQRNKGNFPGRFSGRQFSNSRSEMNVSTLELGDSALYLCASSLELGGGTEAFFGQGTRLTVV.

CDR3 protein: CASSLAGGAGLSGANVLTF. The CDR3 nucleotides read TGTGCCAGCAGCTTGGCGGGGGGAGCCGGTCTCTCTGGGGCCAACGTCCTGACTTTC. The genes are TRBV5-6 and TRBJ2-6, with 7 bases aligning to TRBD2. The CDR3 is 19 amino acids. Germline V gene sequence: CDR1 SGHDT, CDR2 YYEEEE. J lost 0 bases, V lost 0 bases, and 9 bases had no gene match.

The chain recombines TRBV4-1 with TRBJ2-1; D not resolved. CDR3 length: 11 residues. Germline CDR1 MGHRA, CDR2 YSYEKL. The V and J ends lost 5 bases and 6 bases respectively, with 5 bases between them. The CDR3 region is CASSGRNEQFF. In DNA form, the CDR3 reads TGCGCCAGCAGCGGGCGCAATGAGCAGTTCTTC.

V is TRBV19 and J is TRBJ2-1; no clear D. The germline CDR1 and CDR2 sequences are LNHDA and SQIVND (reference sequence). CDR3 length: 12 amino acids. The CDR3: CASLAIDNEQFF. The DNA for the CDR3 is TGTGCTAGCTTGGCGATTGACAATGAGCAGTTCTTC. The complete variable domain, with remaining parts taken from reference TRBV19 and TRBJ2-1, reads DGGITQSPKYLFRKEGQNVTLSCEQNLNHDAMYWYRQDPGQGLRLIYYSQIVNDFQKGDIAEGYSVSREKKESFPLTVTSAQKNPTAFYLCASLAIDNEQFFGPGTRLTVL.

The CDR3 spells CASSLGLANEQYF. The CDR3 DNA sequence: TGTGCCAGTAGTTTGGGACTAGCGAACGAGCAGTACTTC. J is TRBJ2-7 and V is TRBV19; 10 nucleotides match TRBD2. This CDR3 region has 13 residues. J was trimmed by 5 bases and V by 5 bases; bases with no gene match: 3. Germline V gives CDR1 LNHDA, CDR2 SQIVND (reference sequence).

The chain is built from TRBV7-2 and TRBJ2-3; 9 nucleotides agree with TRBD2. The CDR3 totals 14 residues. With 6 bases clipped from V and 9 bases from J, the junction kept 10 bases outside the gene matches. Germline V gene data show CDR1 as SGHTA and CDR2 as FQGNSA. This chain's CDR3 is CASSRGTSRGTQYF. Written as DNA, the CDR3 is TGTGCCAGCAGTCGGGGGACTAGCCGCGGAACGCAGTATTTT. Based on the CDR3 plus reference TRBV7-2 and TRBJ2-3, the full variable domain is GAGVSQSPSNKVTEKGKDVELRCDPISGHTALYWYRQSLGQGLEFLIYFQGNSAPDKSGLPSDRFSAERTGGSVSTLTIQRTQQEDSAVYLCASSRGTSRGTQYFGPGTRLTVL.

The chain links TRBV5-4 to TRBJ2-6, with D possibly TRBD1 on 6 matching bases. Deletions cut 5 bases from V and 4 bases from J, with 13 bases between. The CDR3 has 15 residues. Germline CDR1 and CDR2: SGHNT and YYREEE (reference sequence). The CDR3 is CASRLTGTGANVLTF. The CDR3 DNA reads as TGTGCCAGCAGATTAACAGGGACGGGGGCCAACGTCCTGACTTTC.

V usage is TRBV5-1 and J usage is TRBJ2-2; 8 nucleotides agree with TRBD1. V lost 1 base, J lost 1 base, and 6 bases stayed unmatched. The CDR3 loop spans 17 amino acids. The V gene's germline CDR1 is SGHRS and CDR2 YFSETQ. CDR3 region: CASSLPQTGENTGELFF. CDR3 DNA: TGCGCCAGCAGCTTGCCCCAGACAGGGGAGAACACCGGGGAGCTGTTTTTT.

CDR3 nucleotide sequence: TGTGCCAGAAGCTTAATATGGGGGCCGAACACCGGGGAGCTGTTTTTT. Protein: CARSLIWGPNTGELFF. The chain combines TRBV5-3 with TRBJ2-2, with D tentatively TRBD1 (6 bases). TRBV5-3 carries the ORF label, with uncertain function. The CDR3 is 16 residues long. The germline V and J ends were trimmed by 2 bases and 0 bases, with 11 bases remaining between them.

The genes are TRBV28 and TRBJ1-3, with D unresolved. Germline-derived CDR1 and CDR2 are MDHEN and SYDVKM. The CDR3 sequence is 12 residues long. V lost 3 bases to trimming and J lost 7 bases, with 7 bases between them. The CDR3 sequence is CASSFGRNTIYF. Here the CDR3 DNA reads TGTGCCAGCAGTTTCGGTCGGAACACCATATATTTT.

This chain joins TRBV18 and TRBJ2-1; weak D call: TRBD2 (6 bases). Germline assignment: CDR1 KGHSH and CDR2 LQKENI. This CDR3 is 14 amino acids long. Trimming left V 6 bases short and J 5 bases short, with 14 bases between. The CDR3 bases are TGTGCCAGCTCCCCCCGGGGGTCCCACAATGAGCAGTTCTTC. This sequence encodes CASSPRGSHNEQFF.

The gene calls are TRBV6-6 and TRBJ1-6, with a tentative D call TRBD1 (6 bases). CDR1 is MNHNY and CDR2 is SVGAGI in the germline V gene (reference sequence). This CDR3 contains 12 residues. V lost 11 bases and J 5 bases, leaving 10 bases between the germline ends. This chain's CDR3 is CAAGGNNSPLHF. CDR3 nucleotides: TGTGCCGCGGGGGGCAATAATTCACCCCTCCACTTT.

V and J are TRBV7-9 and TRBJ2-1; 7 nucleotides match TRBD1. CDR3 length: 15 residues. V was pared by 1 base and J by 5 bases, with 5 bases of the junction left unmatched. Looked up from germline, CDR1 is SEHNR and CDR2 is FQNEAQ (reference sequence). The CDR3 DNA reads as TGTGCCAGCAGCTTAGTCCAGGGGGTAAACAATGAGCAGTTCTTC. It translates to CASSLVQGVNNEQFF.

The chain carries TRBV9 and TRBJ1-4; 9 nucleotides line up with TRBD1. J was trimmed by 7 bases and V by 2 bases; bases with no gene match: 3. CDR1 is SGDLS and CDR2 is YYNGEE in the germline V gene. This CDR3 region has 14 residues. CDR3 sequence: CASSVGQGGEKLFF. The CDR3 bases are TGTGCCAGCAGCGTGGGACAGGGTGGTGAAAAACTGTTTTTT. Full variable domain (remainder filled in from reference TRBV9 and TRBJ1-4): DSGVTQTPKHLITATGQRVTLRCSPRSGDLSVYWYQQSLDQGLQFLIQYYNGEERAKGNILERFSAQQFPDLHSELNLSSLELGDSALYFCASSVGQGGEKLFFGSGTQLSVL.

This clone was seen a few times. The V call is TRBV7-9, the J call TRBJ1-1, with a weak D call TRBD1 (6 bases). V was clipped by 5 bases and J by 7 bases, with 14 bases between them. The CDR3 has 13 amino acids. Germline CDR1 and CDR2: SEHNR and FQNEAQ (reference sequence). CDR3 amino acids: CASSLGGRNEAFF. CDR3 bases: TGTGCCAGCAGCCTAGGGGGGCGCAATGAAGCTTTCTTT.

This chain connects TRBV15 to TRBJ2-5; D not resolved. Trimming took off 4 bases at V and 1 base at J, with 13 bases between the two ends. The CDR3 sequence is 15 residues long. Germline V gives CDR1 LNHNV, CDR2 YYDKDF (reference sequence). As DNA, the CDR3 is TGTGCCACCAGCATTAGAGGTAGTGCCCAAGAGACCCAGTACTTC. It encodes CATSIRGSAQETQYF.

The chain employs TRBV5-1 and TRBJ2-7; perhaps TRBD1 as D (6 bases). CDR1 and CDR2 (germline): SGHRS, YFSETQ. V dropped 4 bases and J dropped 6 bases, with 11 bases sitting between them. This CDR3 spans 12 amino acids. In nucleotides, the CDR3 is TGCGCCAGCAGCAAACAGGGAGTCGAGCAGTACTTC. It codes for CASSKQGVEQYF.

This chain uses TRBV30 with TRBJ1-1, with unresolved D. Germline loops: CDR1 GTSNPN, CDR2 SVGIG (reference sequence). This CDR3 region has 12 residues. The germline V and J ends were trimmed by 2 bases and 9 bases, with 13 bases remaining between them. DNA of the CDR3: TGTGCCTGGAGTCCGGTGTTCGAGCAAGCTTTCTTT. Translated, it gives CAWSPVFEQAFF.

The rearrangement uses TRBV5-1 and TRBJ2-3; 10 bases map to TRBD2. The CDR3 is 15 residues long. Germline assignment: CDR1 SGHRS and CDR2 YFSETQ. The V and J ends lost 4 bases and 8 bases, in that order; junction bases with no gene match: 10. CDR3 DNA: TGCGCCAGCAGCGACAGAGCGGGGGGGCCGAGTACGCAGTATTTT. Translation: CASSDRAGGPSTQYF.

This clone occurred a few times. The chain employs TRBV28 and TRBJ2-5, with D possibly TRBD2 on 5 matching bases. This CDR3 has 15 residues. The V gene's germline CDR1 is MDHEN and CDR2 SYDVKM. The germline V and J ends were trimmed by 5 bases and 7 bases, with 20 bases remaining between them. The CDR3 sequence: CASSPAPLPGGTQYF. CDR3 in DNA: TGTGCCAGCAGTCCAGCGCCTTTACCCGGAGGGACCCAGTACTTC.

The chain employs TRBV19 and TRBJ2-1; TRBD2 aligns across 11 bases. The CDR3 consists of 16 residues. Germline trimming cut 5 bases from V and 6 bases from J; bases unmatched to any gene: 9. The germline V gene encodes CDR1 LNHDA and CDR2 SQIVND (reference sequence). CDR3 in DNA: TGTGCCAGTAGTCCCATAGCGGGGGGGCTGGGCAATGAGCAGTTCTTC. This translates into CASSPIAGGLGNEQFF.

V gene TRBV27 combines with J gene TRBJ1-2, with D uncertain. Germline loops: CDR1 MNHEY, CDR2 SMNVEV (reference sequence). The ends were cut back, 6 bases at V and 0 bases at J, with 14 bases in the middle. The CDR3 has 15 amino acids. The chain's CDR3 is CASSHASRANYGYTF. The CDR3 DNA reads TGTGCCAGCAGCCACGCCAGCCGGGCTAACTATGGCTACACCTTC.

The chain recombines TRBV11-2 with TRBJ1-2, with D possibly matching TRBD1 (6 bases). Deletions cut 4 bases from V and 4 bases from J, with 10 bases between. The CDR3 runs to 13 residues. Germline V lookup: CDR1 SGHAT, CDR2 FQNNGV. DNA for the CDR3: TGTGCCAGCAGCTCCGTGACAGGCTATGGCTACACCTTC. It encodes CASSSVTGYGYTF.